The subject of this entry is one TCR beta chain. Looked up from germline, CDR1 is ENHRY and CDR2 is SYGVKD. V trimming: 6 bases; J trimming: 4 bases; junction bases outside the gene matches: 10. The CDR3 has 15 amino acids. The data originate from a study of T-cell reconstitution after alpha-beta-depleted transplantation in children. Preparation of the TCRbeta library used unique molecular identifiers. Via MiXCR, TCRdb re-called the PCR reads, giving one row per CDR3 protein. The sample has about 540,000 distinct CDR3 sequences, about a sixth seen once. The gene calls are TRBV10-3 and TRBJ2-7; TRBD1 agrees at 9 bases. The source material was PBMCs from the stem cell graft donor, sampled from the stem cell graft. The receptor was derived from a human donor who donated a stem cell graft to a child with acute lymphoblastic leukemia. In DNA form, the CDR3 reads TGTGCCATCAGGCAGCCGGGACAGGGAAGATACGAGCAGTACTTC. This sequence encodes CAIRQPGQGRYEQYF.